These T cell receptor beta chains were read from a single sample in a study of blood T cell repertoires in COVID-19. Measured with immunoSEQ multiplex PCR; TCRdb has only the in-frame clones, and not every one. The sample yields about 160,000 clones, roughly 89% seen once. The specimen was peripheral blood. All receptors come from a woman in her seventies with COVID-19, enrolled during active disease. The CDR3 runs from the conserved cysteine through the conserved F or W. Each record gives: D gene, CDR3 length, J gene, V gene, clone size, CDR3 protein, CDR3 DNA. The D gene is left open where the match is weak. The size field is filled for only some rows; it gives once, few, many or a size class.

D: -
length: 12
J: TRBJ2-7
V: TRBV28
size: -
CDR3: CASRTSYYEQYF
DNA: TGTGCCAGCAGGACTTCCTATTACGAGCAGTACTTC

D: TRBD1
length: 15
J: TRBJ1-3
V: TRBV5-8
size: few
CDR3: CASSWSRGTGDTIYF
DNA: TGTGCCAGCAGCTGGAGCAGGGGCACAGGGGACACCATATATTTT

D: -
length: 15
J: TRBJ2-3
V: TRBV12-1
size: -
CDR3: CASIGQEPSTDTQYF
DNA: TGTGCCAGCATCGGACAGGAACCTAGCACAGATACGCAGTATTTT

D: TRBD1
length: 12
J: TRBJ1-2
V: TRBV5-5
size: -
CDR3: CASSLETGGHTF
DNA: TGTGCCAGCAGCTTGGAAACAGGGGGACACACCTTC

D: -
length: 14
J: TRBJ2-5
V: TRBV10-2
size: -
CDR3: CASSSPTGEETQYF
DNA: TGCGCCAGCAGCTCACCGACTGGAGAAGAGACCCAGTACTTC

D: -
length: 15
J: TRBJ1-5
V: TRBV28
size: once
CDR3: CASNGRAVYNQPQHF
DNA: TGTGCCAGCAACGGCAGGGCGGTCTATAATCAGCCCCAGCATTTT

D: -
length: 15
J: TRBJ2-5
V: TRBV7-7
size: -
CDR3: CASSLEIQGQETQYF
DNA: TGTGCCAGCAGCTTAGAGATCCAGGGCCAAGAGACCCAGTACTTC

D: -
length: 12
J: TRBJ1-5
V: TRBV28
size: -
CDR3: CASSSRQQPQHF
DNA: TGTGCCAGCAGTTCAAGACAGCAGCCCCAGCATTTT

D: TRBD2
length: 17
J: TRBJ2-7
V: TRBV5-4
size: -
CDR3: CASSKGTSGASSYEQYF
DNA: TGTGCCAGCAGCAAAGGGACTAGCGGGGCCTCTTCCTACGAGCAGTACTTC

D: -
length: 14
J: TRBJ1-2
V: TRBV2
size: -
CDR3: CASRVGGRTYGYTF
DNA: TGTGCCAGCAGAGTCGGGGGGCGGACCTATGGCTACACCTTC

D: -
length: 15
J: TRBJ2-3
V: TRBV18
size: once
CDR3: CASSPTEWGTDTQYF
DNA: TGTGCCAGCTCACCGACAGAGTGGGGCACAGATACGCAGTATTTT

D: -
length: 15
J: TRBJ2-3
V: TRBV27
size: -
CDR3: CASRKEGRVTDTQYF
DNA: TGTGCCTCCAGGAAGGAGGGTCGTGTCACAGATACGCAGTATTTT

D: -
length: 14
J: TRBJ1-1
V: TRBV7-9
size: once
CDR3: CASSDQHPNTEAFF
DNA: TGTGCCAGCAGCGATCAACACCCGAACACTGAAGCTTTCTTT

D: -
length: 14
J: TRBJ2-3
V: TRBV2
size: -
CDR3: CASRVGGPTDTQYF
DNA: TGTGCCAGCAGGGTGGGGGGGCCCACAGATACGCAGTATTTT

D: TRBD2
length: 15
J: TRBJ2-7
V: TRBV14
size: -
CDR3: CASSQGLAGGSEQYF
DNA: TGTGCCAGCAGCCAAGGACTAGCGGGGGGATCCGAGCAGTACTTC

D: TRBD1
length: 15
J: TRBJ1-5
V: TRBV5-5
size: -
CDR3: CASSSAGGHNQPQHF
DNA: TGTGCCAGCAGCTCTGCAGGGGGGCACAATCAGCCCCAGCATTTT

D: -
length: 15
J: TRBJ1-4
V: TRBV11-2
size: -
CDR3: CASSLDGGAGEKLFF
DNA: TGTGCCAGCAGCTTAGATGGGGGGGCCGGTGAAAAACTGTTTTTT

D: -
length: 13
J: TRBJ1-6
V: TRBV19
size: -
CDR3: CASGQLINSPLHF
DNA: TGTGCCAGTGGACAGCTTATTAATTCACCCCTCCACTTT

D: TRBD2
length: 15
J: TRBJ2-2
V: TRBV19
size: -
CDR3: CASRGTSGNTGELFF
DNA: TGTGCCAGTCGCGGGACTAGCGGGAACACCGGGGAGCTGTTTTTT

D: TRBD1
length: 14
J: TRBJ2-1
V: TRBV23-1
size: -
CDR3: CATKRTGGFYEQFF
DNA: TGCGCCACCAAACGGACAGGGGGATTTTATGAGCAGTTCTTC

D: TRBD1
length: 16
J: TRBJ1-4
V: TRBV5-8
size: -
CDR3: CASSTGDRGRLEKLFF
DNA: TGTGCCAGCAGCACCGGAGACAGGGGCCGTCTTGAAAAACTGTTTTTT

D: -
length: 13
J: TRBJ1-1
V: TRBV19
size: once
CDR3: CASSPRGNTEAFF
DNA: TGTGCCAGTAGTCCCCGCGGGAACACTGAAGCTTTCTTT